This entry concerns a single T cell receptor (beta chain). Its specificity is unknown. RNA totalling about 0.5 to 1 ug underwent reverse transcription with random hexamers. Coverage of TCR beta CDR3 amplification by immunoSEQ multiplex PCR extended to 54 Vbeta and 13 Jbeta. TCRdb re-derived calls from the immunoSEQ multiplex PCR reads in MiXCR, one entry per CDR3 protein. The sample holds under 200,000 distinct CDR3 sequences, about 94% seen once. Germline V lookup: CDR1 LGHNA, CDR2 YSLEER. There are 14 residues in the CDR3. Trimming stripped 4 bases from V and 3 bases from J, with 11 bases between. The data were obtained in a study of CD8 T cells in Susac syndrome. Points from the study as a whole: The study admitted that it had a relatively small number of individuals in its TCR sequencing and HLA analysis.

Sequencing of TCR beta covered CD8+ and CD4+ T cells obtained from blood. The authors negatively isolated CD8+ and CD4+ T cells and FACS-enriched TEMRA cells. The chain carries TRBV4-3 and TRBJ2-3; no firm D call. The receptor was isolated from a human donor in good health. The sequenced sample consisted of CD4+ T cells from PBMCs. The CDR3 DNA sequence: TGCGCCAGCAGCCGCCTTGCCGGGACAGATACGCAGTATTTT. Translated, it gives CASSRLAGTDTQYF.